This record covers a single T cell receptor (beta chain). The data stem from a study of CD8 T cells in Susac syndrome. Random hexamers were used to reverse transcribe an amount of about 0.45 to 1 ug RNA. One entry per CDR3 protein results from TCRdb running MiXCR on the immunoSEQ multiplex PCR reads. Seen here are more than 90,000 distinct CDR3 sequences, 93% observed once, and the top ten hold approximately 0.097%. The multiple sclerosis controls were treatment-naive patients affected by stable or active relapsing-remitting disease. V lost 8 bases and J 7 bases, leaving 14 bases between the germline ends. Germline assignment: CDR1 SQVTM and CDR2 ANQGSEA. The CDR3 contains 11 residues.

J is TRBJ1-2 and V is TRBV29-1, with D possibly being TRBD1 (5 bases). Sequenced input: CD4+ T cells from PBMCs. The source is a human donor with multiple sclerosis. In DNA, the CDR3 is TGCAGCTCCGAGGTGGGGGTTGGCTACACCTTC. It is translated as CSSEVGVGYTF.